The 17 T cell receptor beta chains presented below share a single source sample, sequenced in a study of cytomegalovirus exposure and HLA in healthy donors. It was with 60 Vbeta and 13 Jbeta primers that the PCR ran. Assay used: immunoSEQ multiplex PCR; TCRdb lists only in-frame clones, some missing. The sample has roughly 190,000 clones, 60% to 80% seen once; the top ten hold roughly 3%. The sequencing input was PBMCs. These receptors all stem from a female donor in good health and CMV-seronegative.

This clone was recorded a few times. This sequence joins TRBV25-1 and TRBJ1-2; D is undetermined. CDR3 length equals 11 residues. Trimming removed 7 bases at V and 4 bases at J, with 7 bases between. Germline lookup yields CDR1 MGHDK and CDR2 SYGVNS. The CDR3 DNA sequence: TGTGCCAGCACCAGTATCTATGGCTACACCTTC. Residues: CASTSIYGYTF.

This CDR3 reads CASSMRGGSGRFF. The DNA for the CDR3 is TGTGCCAGTAGTATGAGAGGGGGAAGCGGGAGGTTCTTC. The V gene is TRBV19, the J gene TRBJ2-1; 8 bases line up with TRBD2. The CDR3 has 13 residues. Looked up from germline, CDR1 is LNHDA and CDR2 is SQIVND (reference sequence). Unmatched junction bases numbered 10, after V lost 3 bases and J lost 15 bases.

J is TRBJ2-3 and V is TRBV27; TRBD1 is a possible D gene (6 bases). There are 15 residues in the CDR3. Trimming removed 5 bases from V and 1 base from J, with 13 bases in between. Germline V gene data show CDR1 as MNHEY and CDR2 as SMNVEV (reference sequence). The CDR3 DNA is TGTGCCAGCAGTCTTATGACAGGTGGCACAGATACGCAGTATTTT. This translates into CASSLMTGGTDTQYF.

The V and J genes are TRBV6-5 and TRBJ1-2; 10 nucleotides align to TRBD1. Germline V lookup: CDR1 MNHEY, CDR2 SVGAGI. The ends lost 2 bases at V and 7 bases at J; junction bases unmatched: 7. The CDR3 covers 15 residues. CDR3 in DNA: TGTGCCAGCAGTTACACTCAGACAGGGGGCACTGGCTACACCTTC. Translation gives CASSYTQTGGTGYTF.

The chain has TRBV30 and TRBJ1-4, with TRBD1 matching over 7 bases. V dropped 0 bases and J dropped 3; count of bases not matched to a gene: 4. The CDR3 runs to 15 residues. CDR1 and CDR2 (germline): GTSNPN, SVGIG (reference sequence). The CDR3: CAWSVTGLANEKLFF. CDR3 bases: TGTGCCTGGAGTGTGACAGGGCTAGCTAATGAAAAACTGTTTTTT.

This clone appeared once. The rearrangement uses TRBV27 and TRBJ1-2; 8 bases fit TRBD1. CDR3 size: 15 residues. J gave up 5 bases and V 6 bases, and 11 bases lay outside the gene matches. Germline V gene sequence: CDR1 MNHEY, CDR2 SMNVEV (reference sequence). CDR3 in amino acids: CASSLGTGGEYGYTF. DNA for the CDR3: TGTGCCAGCAGCCTCGGGACAGGAGGCGAGTATGGCTACACCTTC.

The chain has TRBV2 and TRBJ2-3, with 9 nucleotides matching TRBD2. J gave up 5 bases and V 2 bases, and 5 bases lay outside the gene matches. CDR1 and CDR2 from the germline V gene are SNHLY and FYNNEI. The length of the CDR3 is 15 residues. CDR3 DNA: TGTGCCAGCAGTGAATTAGCGGGAGAGGTAGATACGCAGTATTTT. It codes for CASSELAGEVDTQYF. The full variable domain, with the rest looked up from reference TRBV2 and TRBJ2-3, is EPEVTQTPSHQVTQMGQEVILRCVPISNHLYFYWYRQILGQKVEFLVSFYNNEISEKSEIFDDQFSVERPDGSNFTLKIRSTKLEDSAMYFCASSELAGEVDTQYFGPGTRLTVL.

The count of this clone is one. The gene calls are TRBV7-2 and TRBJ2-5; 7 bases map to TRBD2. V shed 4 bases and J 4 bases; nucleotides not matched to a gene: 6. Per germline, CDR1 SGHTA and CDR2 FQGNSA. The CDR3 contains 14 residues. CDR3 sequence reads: CASSSPGRGETQYF. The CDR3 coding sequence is TGTGCCAGCAGCTCACCAGGGAGGGGAGAGACCCAGTACTTC.

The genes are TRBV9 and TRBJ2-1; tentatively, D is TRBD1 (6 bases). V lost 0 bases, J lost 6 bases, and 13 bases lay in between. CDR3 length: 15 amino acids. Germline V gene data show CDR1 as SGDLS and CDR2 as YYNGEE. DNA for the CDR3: TGTGCCAGCAGCGTAGAGGGACAATGGGGCAATGAGCAGTTCTTC. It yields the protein CASSVEGQWGNEQFF.

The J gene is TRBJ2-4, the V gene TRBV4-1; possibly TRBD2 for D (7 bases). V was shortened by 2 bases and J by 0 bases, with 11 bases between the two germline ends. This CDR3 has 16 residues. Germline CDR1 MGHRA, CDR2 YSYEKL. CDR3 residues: CASSQRGGLAKNIQYF. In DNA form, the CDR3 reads TGCGCCAGCAGCCAAAGGGGGGGACTAGCCAAAAACATTCAGTACTTC.

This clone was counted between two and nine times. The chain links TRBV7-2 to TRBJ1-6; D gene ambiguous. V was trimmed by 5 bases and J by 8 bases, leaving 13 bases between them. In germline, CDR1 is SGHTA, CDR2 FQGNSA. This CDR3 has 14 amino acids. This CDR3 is CASSPPGPYSPLHF. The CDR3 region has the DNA TGTGCCAGCAGCCCGCCGGGTCCATATTCACCCCTCCACTTT.

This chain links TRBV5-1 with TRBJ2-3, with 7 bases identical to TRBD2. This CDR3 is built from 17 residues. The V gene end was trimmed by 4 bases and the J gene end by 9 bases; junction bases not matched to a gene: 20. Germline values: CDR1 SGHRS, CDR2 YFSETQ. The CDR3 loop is CASSQPSTSSMEGTQYF. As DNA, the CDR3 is TGCGCCAGCAGCCAGCCATCGACTAGCTCGATGGAAGGGACGCAGTATTTT.

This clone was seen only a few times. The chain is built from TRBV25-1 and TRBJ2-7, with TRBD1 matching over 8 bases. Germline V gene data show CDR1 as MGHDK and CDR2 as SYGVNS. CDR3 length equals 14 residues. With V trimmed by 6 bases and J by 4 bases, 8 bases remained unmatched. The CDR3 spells CASRNSRGRYEQYF. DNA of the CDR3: TGTGCCAGCAGAAACAGCAGGGGGCGATACGAGCAGTACTTC.

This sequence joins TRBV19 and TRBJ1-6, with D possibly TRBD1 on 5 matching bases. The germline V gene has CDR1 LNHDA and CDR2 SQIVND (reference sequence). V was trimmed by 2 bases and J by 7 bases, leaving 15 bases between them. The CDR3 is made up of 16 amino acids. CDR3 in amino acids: CASSISGGRENSPLHF. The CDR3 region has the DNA TGTGCCAGTAGTATATCGGGAGGCAGGGAGAATTCACCCCTCCACTTT.

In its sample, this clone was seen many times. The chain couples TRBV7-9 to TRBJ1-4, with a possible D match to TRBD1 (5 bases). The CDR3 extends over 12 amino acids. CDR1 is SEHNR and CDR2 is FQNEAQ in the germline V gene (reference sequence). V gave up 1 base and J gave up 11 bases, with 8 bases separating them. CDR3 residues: CASSLVGDKLFF. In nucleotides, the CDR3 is TGTGCCAGCAGCTTAGTAGGGGATAAACTGTTTTTT.

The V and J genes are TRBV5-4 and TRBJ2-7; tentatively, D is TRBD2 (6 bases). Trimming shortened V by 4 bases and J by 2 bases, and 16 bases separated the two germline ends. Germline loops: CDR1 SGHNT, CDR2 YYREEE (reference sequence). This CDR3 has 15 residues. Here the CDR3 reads CASSREASGAYEQYF. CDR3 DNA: TGTGCCAGCAGCAGGGAGGCGTCAGGAGCCTACGAGCAGTACTTC.

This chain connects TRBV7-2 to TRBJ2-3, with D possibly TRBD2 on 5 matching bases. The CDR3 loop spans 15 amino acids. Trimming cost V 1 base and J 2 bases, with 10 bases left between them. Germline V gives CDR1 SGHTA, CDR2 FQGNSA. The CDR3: CASSLEAAATDTQYF. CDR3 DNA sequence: TGTGCCAGCAGCTTAGAGGCAGCGGCCACAGATACGCAGTATTTT.